This T cell receptor beta chain comes out of a study of blood T cell repertoires in COVID-19. Clones were read by immunoSEQ multiplex PCR, and TCRdb kept only the in-frame ones, dropping some. The sample lists roughly 230,000 clones; about 80% were seen once. Germline values: CDR1 SEHNR, CDR2 FQNEAQ (reference sequence). CDR3 length equals 15 residues. V lost 5 bases, J lost 2 bases, and 13 bases lay in between. The sequencing input was PBMCs or T cells enriched from blood (not recorded which). This receptor was identified in a man aged 50 or older who had recovered from COVID-19. The rearrangement links TRBV7-9 to TRBJ1-5; D gene unclear. DNA of the CDR3: TGTGCCAGCAGCCCTGCGATTATGGGCAATCAGCCCCAGCATTTT. Amino acid sequence: CASSPAIMGNQPQHF.